The clone carrying this T cell receptor (beta chain) was detected once. Donors were treated with nivolumab, ipilimumab, aspirin, and low-dose cyclophosphamide and radiotherapy. The data are from a study of low-dose radiotherapy and immunotherapy resistance in tumors. Study-wide context: A dose of 0.5 Gy per fraction was delivered to Cohort 1 every 2 weeks, for a total of 6.5 Gy. Ipilimumab 1 mg/kg every six weeks, together with nivolumab 240 mg every two weeks, was given intravenously to patients.

This CDR3 is built from 15 residues. V lost 10 bases to trimming and J lost 7 bases, with 23 bases between them. Germline CDR1 and CDR2: MNHEY and SMNVEV (reference sequence). cDNA synthesis used a TRAV/TRBV-specific primer set for both chains. Using a constant-region primer together with a V-primer adapter, TCRs were subjected to roughly 18 PCR cycles of amplification. TCRdb passed the reads through MiXCR, listing each CDR3 protein once. The data contain 15,000 to 20,000 distinct CDR3 sequences, approximately 63% of them singletons. The receptor's source is a human donor with advanced metastatic prostate, ovarian, gallbladder or colorectal cancer (not recorded which). This table probably holds off-target reads from a library built for another chain. The chain couples TRBV27 to TRBJ2-1; a weak D match, TRBD2 (6 bases). CDR3 protein: CATHAAGSSWNEQFF. The CDR3 DNA sequence: TGTGCCACCCATGCAGCCGGGAGTAGTTGGAATGAGCAGTTCTTC.